This T cell receptor (beta chain) was sequenced during a study of cytomegalovirus exposure and HLA in healthy donors. Whole-study findings and limits: Investigators reported 150 to 200 TCR beta chains as tied to cytomegalovirus. Most TCR sequences proved rare, with some public TCRs found in many donors. Later, an analysis found that common viral pathogens appeared to be linked with several of the most significant clusters. In a later analysis, TCR association rates varied by HLA locus: DRB1 most, HLA-C fewest.

A word on this clone: The antigen is not known.

CDR1 is SGHVS and CDR2 is FQNEAQ in the germline V gene. V lost 5 bases and J 3 bases, leaving 14 bases between the germline ends. The CDR3 extends over 16 amino acids. Researchers ran the PCR with 60 Vbeta and 13 Jbeta primers. Sequenced by immunoSEQ multiplex PCR; TCRdb stores in-frame clones only, minus some. Altogether 150,000 or so clones are present, about four fifths being singletons, with the ten largest covering 1%. This sequence was found in a woman between 50 and 59 years old in good health and CMV-seropositive. V usage is TRBV7-8 and J usage is TRBJ2-6; D perhaps matches TRBD2 (6 bases). Sequences were obtained from PBMCs. In DNA form, the CDR3 reads TGTGCCAGCAGCCTCAACCCGGGACTTGGGGCCAACGTCCTGACTTTC. Amino acids: CASSLNPGLGANVLTF.